This is a list of T cell receptor beta chains from one sample in a study of cytomegalovirus exposure and HLA in healthy donors. Sequenced by immunoSEQ multiplex PCR; TCRdb stores in-frame clones only, minus some. This table holds under 300,000 clones, 70% to 90% found once. Material: PBMCs. These receptors all come from a man between 35 and 55 years old in good health and CMV-seropositive. Each CDR3 is given with its conserved first and last residue. The D gene is left open where the match is weak. Clone size is stated in some rows and not others, as once, few, many or a class when expanded.

size,D,J,V,DNA,CDR3
.,.,TRBJ2-2,TRBV4-1,TGCGCCAGCAGCCAAGAACGGCAGGCGAACACCGGGGAGCTGTTTTTT,CASSQERQANTGELFF
.,TRBD1,TRBJ1-3,TRBV18,TGTGCCAGCTCACCTTCGGACAGGGACGGAAACACCATATATTTT,CASSPSDRDGNTIYF
.,TRBD2,TRBJ2-2,TRBV19,TGTGCCAGTAGGAGACTAGCGGGGAGAGGAACCGGGGAGCTGTTTTTT,CASRRLAGRGTGELFF
.,.,TRBJ1-1,TRBV6-6,TGTGCCAGCAGTTACTCGAACGTGAGAAACACTGAAGCTTTCTTT,CASSYSNVRNTEAFF
few,TRBD1,TRBJ1-1,TRBV28,TGTGCCAGCAGTTTACTGAGACAGGGGAACACTGAAGCTTTCTTT,CASSLLRQGNTEAFF
.,TRBD1,TRBJ2-7,TRBV7-9,TGTGCCAGCAGCCACCGGGACAGACCATCCTACGAGCAGTACTTC,CASSHRDRPSYEQYF
.,.,TRBJ2-7,TRBV19,TGTGCCAGTAGTATAGATGCCGGGACAAGGACCTACGAGCAGTACTTC,CASSIDAGTRTYEQYF
.,.,TRBJ2-7,TRBV2,TGTGCCAGCAGGTTAACAGGCACCTACGAGCAGTACTTC,CASRLTGTYEQYF
.,.,TRBJ2-2,TRBV18,TGTGCCAGCTCGCCGGGGTGGAGCAAGAACACCGGGGAGCTGTTTTTT,CASSPGWSKNTGELFF
.,.,TRBJ2-4,TRBV2,TGTGCCAGCAGTGAAAAAACCTCGCAGGCCAAAAACATTCAGTACTTC,CASSEKTSQAKNIQYF
.,TRBD2,TRBJ2-1,TRBV28,TGTGCCAGCAGTTTTCTAAGAGCGGGAGGGCCTGGGGTGTCCTACAATGAGCAGTTCTTC,CASSFLRAGGPGVSYNEQFF
.,.,TRBJ2-4,TRBV11-3,TGTGCCAGCAGCCCGGATGGAGGAGGAGGCATTCAGTACTTC,CASSPDGGGGIQYF
.,.,TRBJ2-7,TRBV2,TGTGCCAGCAGGTTAGACAGAAGTTACTACGAGCAGTACTTC,CASRLDRSYYEQYF
.,TRBD2,TRBJ2-7,TRBV28,TGTGCCAGCAGCTCGACACTAGCGGTATACGAGCAGTACTTC,CASSSTLAVYEQYF
.,TRBD1,TRBJ1-5,TRBV10-3,TGTGCCATCAGTGAGGGGGGACAGGATAATCAGCCCCAGCATTTT,CAISEGGQDNQPQHF
.,.,TRBJ2-2,TRBV11-1,TGTGCCAGCAGTCTTGATCCGGGGAACACCGGGGAGCTGTTTTTT,CASSLDPGNTGELFF
.,TRBD1,TRBJ2-7,TRBV19,TGTGCCAGTAGCGCCGGGACAGGAGGATTCTCCTACGAGCAGTACTTC,CASSAGTGGFSYEQYF
.,.,TRBJ2-7,TRBV7-9,TGTGCCAGCAGCAACCCCACAGGATTCTACGAGCAGTACTTC,CASSNPTGFYEQYF
.,.,TRBJ2-3,TRBV19,TGTGCCAGTAGTAGGGGGGAAGATACGCAGTATTTT,CASSRGEDTQYF
.,.,TRBJ2-5,TRBV7-3,TGTGCCAGCAGCCGATCCCCGGGTGAGACCCAGTACTTC,CASSRSPGETQYF
.,.,TRBJ2-2,TRBV5-1,TGCGCCAGCAGCTTGCCTAGAACCGGGGAGCTGTTTTTT,CASSLPRTGELFF
.,TRBD1,TRBJ2-1,TRBV6-5,TGTGCCAGCAGTCGCGGGACAGGGATTGGGAATGAGCAGTTCTTC,CASSRGTGIGNEQFF
.,.,TRBJ1-4,TRBV10-3,TGTGCCATCTCCAGTCCCGCTAATGAAAAACTGTTTTTT,CAISSPANEKLFF
once,TRBD1,TRBJ1-5,TRBV2,TGTGCCACCTCGGGACAGTACATCAATCAGCCCCAGCATTTT,CATSGQYINQPQHF
once,.,TRBJ2-5,TRBV20-1,TGCAGTGCATGGAGGGCAGAGACCCAGTACTTC,CSAWRAETQYF
.,.,TRBJ2-7,TRBV28,TGTGCCAGCAGTGACGGGACACCCTTCTACGAGCAGTACTTC,CASSDGTPFYEQYF
.,.,TRBJ2-7,TRBV6-6,TGTGCCAGCAGTCGGGACAACGGCTACGAGCAGTACTTC,CASSRDNGYEQYF
.,TRBD2,TRBJ2-7,TRBV19,TGTGCCACCCGACCTTGGCTAGCGGGACAGGAGCAGTACTTC,CATRPWLAGQEQYF
.,TRBD2,TRBJ2-7,TRBV28,TGTGCCAGCAGTGTTCCGGGACTAGCGACCTACGAGCAGTACTTC,CASSVPGLATYEQYF
.,.,TRBJ2-1,TRBV19,TGTGCCAGTAGCGCCGCGACTAGTGATAATGAGCAGTTCTTC,CASSAATSDNEQFF
.,.,TRBJ2-7,TRBV6-6,TGTGCCAGCTCGACACCCTCCTACGAGCAGTACTTC,CASSTPSYEQYF
.,TRBD1,TRBJ1-2,TRBV28,TGTGCCAGCAGTGGAGACAGGGGTCCTGGTGGCTACACCTTC,CASSGDRGPGGYTF
.,TRBD1,TRBJ2-2,TRBV14,TGTGCCAGCAGCCTCACCGGGACAGGGGGCGCGAACACCGGGGAGCTGTTTTTT,CASSLTGTGGANTGELFF
.,TRBD2,TRBJ2-2,TRBV2,TGTGCCAGCAGAAGGTGGGCTAGCGGGGCGAACACCGGGGAGCTGTTTTTT,CASRRWASGANTGELFF
.,TRBD2,TRBJ2-3,TRBV27,TGTGCCAGCGGGACTAGCCCCGATACGCAGTATTTT,CASGTSPDTQYF
.,.,TRBJ1-3,TRBV27,TGTGCCAGCAGAGGTAGGACACACAGCGATGGAAACACCATATATTTT,CASRGRTHSDGNTIYF
.,TRBD1,TRBJ1-1,TRBV28,TGTGCCAGCAGTCCGGGACAGATGAACACTGAAGCTTTCTTT,CASSPGQMNTEAFF
.,.,TRBJ2-1,TRBV5-4,TGTGCCAGCAGCCGGGACTCAAACCGGTTCTTC,CASSRDSNRFF
.,TRBD1,TRBJ1-1,TRBV7-9,TGTGCCAGCCGACGACAGGGGGGGAACACTGAAGCTTTCTTT,CASRRQGGNTEAFF
.,TRBD2,TRBJ2-5,TRBV4-3,TGCGCCAGCAGCCAAGAGAGGACTAGCGGGAGTGGGGAGACCCAGTACTTC,CASSQERTSGSGETQYF
.,.,TRBJ2-5,TRBV28,TGTGCCAGCAGTTTCCAGGGATCGTCTCAAGAGACCCAGTACTTC,CASSFQGSSQETQYF
once,TRBD1,TRBJ1-2,TRBV29-1,TGCAGCGTTGGACAGGGGGTCTCGCGCGGTTACTATGGCTACACCTTC,CSVGQGVSRGYYGYTF
.,TRBD2,TRBJ2-7,TRBV29-1,TGCAGCGTTGAAGGGGGGGGAACTGACAGACCTTACGAGCAGTACTTC,CSVEGGGTDRPYEQYF
.,.,TRBJ1-2,TRBV7-2,TGTGCCAGCAGCCGCTCCAGATCTAACTATGGCTACACCTTC,CASSRSRSNYGYTF
.,TRBD1,TRBJ1-1,TRBV5-1,TGCGCCAGCAGCACCCGGACAGGGCTGGACACTGAAGCTTTCTTT,CASSTRTGLDTEAFF
.,TRBD1,TRBJ1-2,TRBV5-1,TGCGCCAGCAGCCTGGACAGGGGTGGAGATGGCTACACCTTC,CASSLDRGGDGYTF
.,.,TRBJ2-5,TRBV19,TGTGCCAGTAGTATCTATCACGGAGATCACCCAGCCACGCAGTACTTC,CASSIYHGDHPATQYF
.,TRBD2,TRBJ2-3,TRBV25-1,TGTGCCAGCAGTGAGAGGACTAGCGGGAGTCTAGATACGCAGTATTTT,CASSERTSGSLDTQYF
.,TRBD1,TRBJ2-7,TRBV6-5,TGTGCCAGCAGGCACTCAGGGGGCGGGATATACGAGCAGTACTTC,CASRHSGGGIYEQYF
.,.,TRBJ2-1,TRBV14,TGTGCCAGCAGCCAACTGGAGCCGTTCTTAGATGAGCAGTTCTTC,CASSQLEPFLDEQFF
.,TRBD1,TRBJ2-7,TRBV28,TGTGCCAGCAGTTTGCGGGGAACAGGGACAGGGAGTACCGAGCAGTACTTC,CASSLRGTGTGSTEQYF
few,.,TRBJ2-1,TRBV5-1,TGCGCCAGCAGCTTGGCGGAGGGCCGGGGAAATGAGCAGTTCTTC,CASSLAEGRGNEQFF
.,TRBD1,TRBJ1-1,TRBV29-1,TGCAGCGGATTAGGGGACAGTCGATCCGGGATGACTGAAGCTTTCTTT,CSGLGDSRSGMTEAFF
.,TRBD1,TRBJ2-2,TRBV13,TGTGCCAGCAGCGGGTATTACAGGGGGGAAACCTCGAACACCGGGGAGCTGTTTTTT,CASSGYYRGETSNTGELFF
.,.,TRBJ1-2,TRBV7-4,TGTGCCAGCAGCTTTGAGGCCCTCTCCTCTGGCTACACCTTC,CASSFEALSSGYTF
.,TRBD2,TRBJ2-5,TRBV6-5,TGTGCCAGCAGCCAACTAGCGGGAGTAAGGGAGACCCAGTACTTC,CASSQLAGVRETQYF
.,TRBD1,TRBJ1-4,TRBV4-1,TGCGCCAGCAGCCAGCGGTCGGTCGACCGGGACAGGGGGCTCAAACTGTTTTTT,CASSQRSVDRDRGLKLFF
.,TRBD1,TRBJ1-1,TRBV4-1,TGCGCCAGCAGCCAAGAAGGACAGGGGGTTATTGAAGCTTTCTTT,CASSQEGQGVIEAFF
.,.,TRBJ2-5,TRBV7-3,TGTGCCAGCAGTAGGGCAGGGCGGAAGGAGACCCAGTACTTC,CASSRAGRKETQYF